One sample yielded the 14 T cell receptor beta chains listed below, sequenced in a study of blood T cell repertoires in COVID-19. Produced via immunoSEQ multiplex PCR; TCRdb's table is partial and in-frame only. Seen here are around 330,000 clones, around 85% observed once, and the top ten hold 1.5% to 2%. Sequencing was performed on PBMCs or T cells enriched from blood (not recorded which). Receptor source: a woman in her twenties or thirties who had been exposed to COVID-19.

A few counts support this clone. In nucleotides, the CDR3 is TGTGCCAGTAATCCAAGATCAGGGGACAGGGTTCGTAATGAGCAGTTCTTC. This translates into CASNPRSGDRVRNEQFF. The rearrangement uses TRBV19 and TRBJ2-1, with TRBD1 matching 9 bases. Trimming took 7 bases from V and 7 from J; bases not matched to a gene: 17. Germline-derived CDR1 and CDR2 are LNHDA and SQIVND (reference sequence). This CDR3 spans 17 amino acids.

The chain joins TRBV5-8 to TRBJ1-2; TRBD1 might be the D (5 bases). V dropped 0 bases and J dropped 4 bases, with 13 bases sitting between them. The germline V gene has CDR1 SGHTS and CDR2 YDEGEE. This CDR3 region has 15 residues. CDR3 nucleotide sequence: TGTGCCAGCAGCTTGGAGTCAGGGAGGGGCTATGGCTACACCTTC. Translating gives CASSLESGRGYGYTF.

The rearrangement links TRBV7-9 to TRBJ2-7, with TRBD1 as a possible D gene (6 bases). The germline V and J ends were trimmed by 5 bases and 0 bases, with 14 bases remaining between them. This CDR3 contains 15 residues. Germline assignment: CDR1 SEHNR and CDR2 FQNEAQ (reference sequence). The CDR3, as DNA: TGTGCCAGCAGCCTACAGGGCGAACTCTCCTACGAGCAGTACTTC. Protein: CASSLQGELSYEQYF.

The chain employs TRBV28 and TRBJ1-6; maybe TRBD1 (6 bases). The CDR3 is made up of 14 amino acids. Germline CDR1 MDHEN, CDR2 SYDVKM. Trimming removed 5 bases at V and 9 bases at J, with 14 bases between. The CDR3 region has the DNA TGTGCCAGCAGTCCGCAGGGGTTTTCTTCACCCCTCCACTTT. As protein: CASSPQGFSSPLHF.

Regarding this clone: Compared with germline, one end of the junction differs, possibly owing to a read error. The V gene is TRBV12-3 or TRBV12-4, the J gene TRBJ1-3; D may be TRBD1 (6 bases). The CDR3 contains 13 residues. CDR3 in DNA: TGTGCCAGCAGTTCGCAGGGGACCTTTTCTGGGGATTTT. Its translation: CASSSQGTFSGDF.

V and J are TRBV7-2 and TRBJ2-2; 7 bases map to TRBD2. Losses at the gene ends were 0 bases for V and 1 base for J; bases not matched to a gene: 5. Germline CDR1 and CDR2: SGHTA and FQGNSA. The length of the CDR3 is 17 residues. CDR3 sequence: CASSLAWGGVNTGELFF. The CDR3 DNA reads as TGTGCCAGCAGCTTAGCTTGGGGGGGAGTGAACACCGGGGAGCTGTTTTTT.

This clone was observed once. The chain couples TRBV10-1 to TRBJ2-1; no definite D call. The CDR3 extends over 14 amino acids. Per the germline V gene, CDR1 is WNHNN and CDR2 is SYGVQD (reference sequence). V was clipped by 2 bases and J by 0 bases, with 5 bases between them. The CDR3, as DNA: TGCGCCAGCAGTGAGCAGGTCTCCTACAATGAGCAGTTCTTC. Its translation is CASSEQVSYNEQFF.

This clone was detected ten times or more. This chain links TRBV5-1 with TRBJ1-5; tentatively, D is TRBD1 (6 bases). Germline V CDR1 and CDR2: SGHRS, YFSETQ. The ends were cut back, 0 bases at V and 3 bases at J, with 22 bases in the middle. The CDR3 runs to 19 residues. CDR3 amino acids: CASSLDRDQARGFNQPQHF. The CDR3 bases are TGCGCCAGCAGCTTGGACCGGGACCAGGCTAGGGGGTTCAATCAGCCCCAGCATTTT.

This clone was recorded only once. V usage is TRBV9 and J usage is TRBJ1-3, with D maybe TRBD1 (5 bases). V shed 3 bases and J shed 1 base, with 11 bases lying between them. Germline-derived CDR1 and CDR2 are SGDLS and YYNGEE. The length of the CDR3 is 15 residues. This CDR3 reads CASSALQESGNTIYF. The CDR3 DNA follows: TGTGCCAGCAGCGCGTTACAGGAATCTGGAAACACCATATATTTT.

This chain links TRBV5-8 with TRBJ1-6; TRBD1 agrees at 10 bases. J gave up 10 bases and V 4 bases, and 8 bases lay outside the gene matches. CDR1 is SGHTS, CDR2 YDEGEE, per germline. The CDR3 length is 15 residues. CDR3 amino acids: CASSALGQGRSPLHF. The CDR3 bases are TGTGCCAGCAGCGCCTTGGGACAGGGGCGCTCACCCCTCCACTTT.

V is TRBV28 and J is TRBJ1-2, with a weak D call TRBD1 (6 bases). The CDR3 runs to 14 residues. V lost 8 bases and J lost 6, with 19 bases in between. The germline V gene encodes CDR1 MDHEN and CDR2 SYDVKM. The CDR3 reads CASFLAQGRDGYTF. In DNA form, the CDR3 reads TGTGCCAGCTTTCTGGCGCAGGGGAGAGATGGCTACACCTTC.

The chain employs TRBV6-5 and TRBJ1-2; tentatively, D is TRBD1 (5 bases). Between the trimmed V and J ends, which lost 2 bases and 8 bases, there was a span of 12 bases. Looked up from germline, CDR1 is MNHEY and CDR2 is SVGAGI. This CDR3 region has 13 residues. CDR3 sequence reads: CASSYGQGGGYTF. The CDR3 DNA follows: TGTGCCAGCAGTTACGGCCAGGGCGGAGGCTACACCTTC.

This chain connects TRBV28 to TRBJ2-5, with D perhaps matching TRBD1 (6 bases). The V end was cut by 3 bases, the J end by 1 base, with 12 bases between. Looked up from germline, CDR1 is MDHEN and CDR2 is SYDVKM. The CDR3 has 15 residues. This chain's CDR3 is CASSLADSLQETQYF. Here the CDR3 DNA reads TGTGCCAGCAGTTTGGCGGACAGCCTCCAAGAGACCCAGTACTTC.

The gene calls are TRBV28 and TRBJ2-1; 9 bases are a match to TRBD1. The trim removed 2 bases at V and 3 bases at J, leaving 2 bases unmatched. The CDR3 loop spans 15 amino acids. The V gene's germline CDR1 is MDHEN and CDR2 SYDVKM. CDR3 nucleotide sequence: TGTGCCAGCAGTTTACGGGACAGGGTCTACAATGAGCAGTTCTTC. As protein: CASSLRDRVYNEQFF.